This TCR beta chain originates from a study of T cell repertoires in cytomegalovirus infection. The wider study: Matching HLA type and CMV infection were both indicated by public TCR beta signatures.

Trimming took off 6 bases at V and 10 bases at J, with 13 bases between the two ends. CDR3 length: 12 residues. Germline-derived CDR1 and CDR2 are MNHEY and SVGAGI. Study-wide results and limits: The ex vivo response was dominated by HLA-C-restricted CMV-specific TCR beta clonotypes. Identification of carriers of CMV plus the relevant HLA was performed using cumulative public TCR beta family frequency.

TCRdb analysed the reads with MiXCR anew, one entry per CDR3 protein. The repertoire holds around 260,000 distinct CDR3 sequences, with over 20% as singletons. This clonotype was seen more than once but under ten times. The antigen is unknown. This chain connects TRBV6-5 to TRBJ2-1; possibly TRBD2 for D (6 bases). The TCR originated in a human donor in good health (CMV status not recorded). Some clones in this sample may be carry-over from other donors' samples. The sample taken for sequencing was PBMCs. CDR3 region: CASRSLAREQFF. The CDR3, as DNA: TGTGCCAGCAGGTCTCTAGCGAGAGAGCAGTTCTTC.